The 12 T cell receptor beta chains presented below share a single source sample, sequenced in a study of T cell changes during pregnancy in multiple sclerosis. Only in-frame clones appear in the TCRdb table, and some are missing; sequencing was by immunoSEQ multiplex PCR. The sample has fewer than 50,000 clones; just over 90% are singletons. This specimen consisted of CD4+ T cells from peripheral blood mononuclear cells, obtained in the third trimester of pregnancy. The receptors stem from a female donor with multiple sclerosis, enrolled in a pregnancy study.

The CDR3 is CASSEDRGGAEQYF. The CDR3 DNA follows: TGTGCCAGTAGTGAGGACAGGGGAGGAGCCGAGCAGTACTTC. The J gene is TRBJ2-7, the V gene TRBV19; 9 positions agree with TRBD1. The junction had 8 bases not matched to a gene; V was cut back by 5 bases and J by 6 bases. The CDR3 spans 14 residues. From germline, CDR1 is LNHDA and CDR2 SQIVND (reference sequence).

The genes are TRBV7-2 and TRBJ1-2, with TRBD1 as a possible D gene (6 bases). The CDR3 has 12 amino acids. Per the germline V gene, CDR1 is SGHTA and CDR2 is FQGNSA. V lost 4 bases to trimming and J lost 8 bases, with 11 bases between them. In DNA, the CDR3 is TGTGCCAGCAGCTCACAGGGTTACGGCTACACCTTC. This sequence encodes CASSSQGYGYTF.

This sequence joins TRBV10-3 and TRBJ2-5; D possibly corresponds to TRBD2 (5 bases). The CDR3 extends over 14 amino acids. V dropped 0 bases and J dropped 3 bases, with 8 bases sitting between them. Germline assignment: CDR1 ENHRY and CDR2 SYGVKD. This CDR3 reads CAISESIGKETQYF. The CDR3 coding sequence is TGTGCCATCAGTGAGTCGATCGGGAAAGAGACCCAGTACTTC.

V is TRBV7-2 and J is TRBJ1-2; 10 bases match TRBD1. The germline CDR1 and CDR2 sequences are SGHTA and FQGNSA. CDR3 length: 14 amino acids. Trimming removed 1 base from V and 8 bases from J; junction bases left unmatched: 4. The CDR3 reads CASSLGQGAGGYTF. CDR3 coding DNA: TGTGCCAGCAGCTTAGGACAGGGGGCAGGAGGCTACACCTTC.

This clone came up once. The chain employs TRBV5-5 and TRBJ2-7; 7 nucleotides match TRBD1. The CDR3 length is 15 residues. CDR1 is SGHKS and CDR2 is YYEKEE in the germline V gene (reference sequence). V lost 3 bases, J lost 2 bases, and 8 bases stayed unmatched. The DNA of the CDR3 is TGTGCCAGCAGCTCATCGGGACAGCTTCCCTACGAGCAGTACTTC. Translated, it gives CASSSSGQLPYEQYF.

The chain employs TRBV5-1 and TRBJ1-5; D is unresolved. Germline-derived CDR1 and CDR2 are SGHRS and YFSETQ. The CDR3 runs to 15 residues. Trimming left V 0 bases short and J 2 bases short, with 9 bases between. CDR3 in amino acids: CASSLAGGGNQPQHF. As DNA, the CDR3 is TGCGCCAGCAGCTTGGCGGGAGGAGGCAATCAGCCCCAGCATTTT.

The genes are TRBV19 and TRBJ2-2, with TRBD1 matching over 11 bases. The CDR3 runs 20 residues. Per germline, CDR1 LNHDA and CDR2 SQIVND (reference sequence). The V segment lost 3 bases and the J segment 6 bases; nucleotides outside the gene matches: 18. The CDR3 DNA reads as TGTGCCAGTAGTATTTCTATAGGACAGGGGGCGTATAGAGGGGCCGGGGAGCTGTTTTTT. This sequence encodes CASSISIGQGAYRGAGELFF.

The chain carries TRBV7-6 and TRBJ2-7; D perhaps matches TRBD1 (5 bases). Germline lookup yields CDR1 SGHVS and CDR2 FNYEAQ. Trimming removed 1 base from V and 7 bases from J, with 20 bases in between. The CDR3 is made up of 16 amino acids. CDR3: CASSLGGGASPGEQYF. In DNA, the CDR3 is TGTGCCAGCAGCTTAGGGGGTGGGGCGTCCCCCGGGGAGCAGTACTTC.

A remark on this clone: Compared with germline, one end of the junction differs, possibly owing to a read error. The chain employs TRBV5-1 and TRBJ2-5; TRBD2 matches at 8 bases. CDR3 length: 16 residues. Germline assignment: CDR1 SGHRS and CDR2 YFSETQ. The CDR3 spells CASSLDPAGDQETQYF. The CDR3 DNA reads TGCGCCAGCAGCTTGGACCCAGCGGGGGACCAGGAGACCCAGTACTTC. The complete variable domain, with remaining parts taken from reference TRBV5-1 and TRBJ2-5, reads KAGVTQTPRYLIKTRGQQVTLSCSPISGHRSVSWYQQTPGQGLQFLFEYFSETQRNKGNFPGRFSGRQFSNSRSEMNVSTLELGDSALYLCASSLDPAGDQETQYFGPGTRLLVL.

The chain links TRBV7-6 to TRBJ1-2; 8 nucleotides align to TRBD1. Trimming at V came to 5 bases and at J to 2 bases, leaving 16 bases not matched to a gene. Germline assignment: CDR1 SGHVS and CDR2 FNYEAQ. The CDR3 runs 18 residues. The chain's CDR3 is CASSRRGQGPNLNYGYTF. CDR3 sequence (DNA): TGTGCCAGCAGCCGCAGGGGGCAGGGGCCTAATTTGAACTATGGCTACACCTTC.

The chain couples TRBV27 to TRBJ2-1; D remains unclear. Trimming cost V 5 bases and J 9 bases, with 20 bases left between them. This CDR3 spans 15 amino acids. The germline V gene encodes CDR1 MNHEY and CDR2 SMNVEV (reference sequence). The DNA for the CDR3 is TGTGCCAGCAGTCCGAGTGAAGCGCCAATGGGTGAGCAGTTCTTC. It codes for CASSPSEAPMGEQFF.

The rearrangement uses TRBV6-6 and TRBJ2-7, with D unresolved. Per the germline V gene, CDR1 is MNHNY and CDR2 is SVGAGI (reference sequence). Trimming left V 0 bases short and J 6 bases short, with 9 bases between. This CDR3 has 13 residues. The CDR3 DNA sequence: TGTGCCAGCAGTTACTCGAGTCGCGTCGAGCAGTACTTC. Amino acids: CASSYSSRVEQYF.